This TCR beta chain was sequenced during a study of cytomegalovirus exposure and HLA in healthy donors. Overall study context: Among 398 genotyped donors, 80% to 90% fell in the Caucasian-associated ancestry cluster.

The primer mix had 60 Vbeta and 13 Jbeta primers. The method was immunoSEQ multiplex PCR; TCRdb's version includes in-frame clones alone and lacks a portion of them. This table holds about 160,000 clones, approximately 80% found once. The CDR3 length is 16 residues. V shed 4 bases, J shed 1 base, and the junction held 5 bases outside the gene matches. Per the germline V gene, CDR1 is SGHRS and CDR2 is YFSETQ. The sample consisted of PBMCs. This chain joins TRBV5-1 and TRBJ2-1; 10 bases align to TRBD2. The receptor comes from a male donor in good health and CMV-seropositive. The CDR3 DNA reads as TGCGCCAGCAGCCGGACTAGCGGTACTTCCTACAATGAGCAGTTCTTC. Translated, it gives CASSRTSGTSYNEQFF.